Shown below are 25 T cell receptor beta chains from a single sample sequenced in a study of blood T cell repertoires in COVID-19. Here immunoSEQ multiplex PCR was the method, and the copy in TCRdb shows in-frame clones only, minus some. Seen here are roughly 160,000 clones, about 90% observed once, and the top ten hold roughly 7%. The sequencing input was PBMCs or T cells enriched from blood (not recorded which). All receptors derive from a woman aged 45-65 years who had recovered from COVID-19.

CDR3 DNA sequence: TGTGCCAGCATCTACGGGGGATCAGCCTACAATGAGCAGTTCTTC. Its translation: CASIYGGSAYNEQFF. This rearrangement joins TRBV28 to TRBJ2-1; D may be TRBD2 (6 bases). The CDR3 has 15 residues. Germline-derived CDR1 and CDR2 are MDHEN and SYDVKM. V was cut by 7 bases and J by 2 bases, with 15 bases left in between.

This chain links TRBV19 with TRBJ2-5, with TRBD2 as a possible D gene (6 bases). Germline CDR1 LNHDA, CDR2 SQIVND (reference sequence). The V and J ends lost 1 base and 5 bases respectively, with 14 bases between them. The CDR3 loop spans 15 amino acids. DNA of the CDR3: TGTGCCAGTAGTATAGGTGGAGGGGCCAGGGAGACCCAGTACTTC. Encoded protein: CASSIGGGARETQYF.

The chain couples TRBV5-1 to TRBJ1-1; perhaps TRBD1 as D (6 bases). CDR3 length: 15 amino acids. Per germline, CDR1 SGHRS and CDR2 YFSETQ. V was clipped by 5 bases and J by 2 bases, with 16 bases between them. For the CDR3, the DNA is TGCGCCAGCAGTTCCATCCCACAGGGAAACACTGAAGCTTTCTTT. Amino acid sequence: CASSSIPQGNTEAFF.

The J gene is TRBJ2-3, the V gene TRBV12-2; the listed D gene, TRBD2, was not tested against the DNA. TRBV12-2 counts as a pseudogene. CDR3 length: 17 residues. CDR3 protein: CASRFLRAGRRTDTQYF. The CDR3 DNA is TGTGCAAGTCGCTTCCTGAGAGCGGGACGACGCACAGATACGCAGTATTTT.

This clone has only one observation. This chain connects TRBV6-5 to TRBJ2-1, with unresolved D. This CDR3 comprises 12 residues. Germline V CDR1 and CDR2: MNHEY, SVGAGI. Trimming pared 5 bases from V and 9 bases from J, leaving 11 bases between. CDR3 sequence: CASSQRGGEQFF. The CDR3 region has the DNA TGTGCCAGCAGTCAACGAGGTGGTGAGCAGTTCTTC.

The rearrangement joins TRBV11-3 to TRBJ1-1; 8 bases map to TRBD1. Germline loops: CDR1 SGHNT, CDR2 YENEEA. Unmatched junction bases numbered 3, after V lost 4 bases and J lost 5 bases. The CDR3 spans 13 residues. The CDR3, as DNA: TGTGCCAGCAGCTCCAGGACAGGGACTGAAGCTTTCTTT. The encoded protein is CASSSRTGTEAFF.

The chain carries TRBV11-3 and TRBJ2-7, with D possibly matching TRBD1 (6 bases). Trimming cost V 6 bases and J 0 bases, with 18 bases left between them. The germline V gene encodes CDR1 SGHNT and CDR2 YENEEA. This CDR3 is 16 amino acids long. Here the CDR3 reads CASRITQGFGSYEQYF. For the CDR3, the DNA is TGTGCCAGCAGAATAACACAGGGATTCGGCTCCTACGAGCAGTACTTC.

The chain employs TRBV18 and TRBJ1-1; D possibly corresponds to TRBD1 (5 bases). Per the germline V gene, CDR1 is KGHSH and CDR2 is LQKENI. The ends were cut back, 3 bases at V and 4 bases at J, with 15 bases in the middle. The CDR3 runs 15 residues. The CDR3 coding sequence is TGTGCCAGCTCACCTTATATACGGGGGGGCACTGAAGCTTTCTTT. Translation: CASSPYIRGGTEAFF.

The V gene is TRBV2, the J gene TRBJ1-3, with D hard to call. Trimming took 8 bases from V and 3 from J, leaving 11 bases between them. CDR1 is SNHLY, CDR2 FYNNEI, per germline. This CDR3 contains 13 residues. CDR3 sequence reads: CASPGPGGNTIYF. CDR3 coding DNA: TGTGCCAGCCCGGGTCCGGGTGGAAACACCATATATTTT.

Note on this clone: The same CDR3 also results from other DNA sequences found in this sample. V usage is TRBV7-2 and J usage is TRBJ2-7; D is perhaps TRBD2 (6 bases). The ends were cut back, 1 base at V and 2 bases at J, with 9 bases in the middle. Per germline, CDR1 SGHTA and CDR2 FQGNSA. This CDR3 spans 14 amino acids. The CDR3 nucleotides are TGTGCCAGCAGCTTAGTCGGGGGACCCTACGAGCAGTACTTC. This sequence encodes CASSLVGGPYEQYF.

J is TRBJ1-5 and V is TRBV30, with TRBD1 matching 9 bases. Unmatched junction bases numbered 4, after V lost 3 bases and J lost 1 base. The CDR3 consists of 15 residues. Germline values: CDR1 GTSNPN, CDR2 SVGIG (reference sequence). CDR3 loop: CAWSGQGISNQPQHF. CDR3 nucleotides: TGTGCCTGGAGCGGACAGGGGATAAGCAATCAGCCCCAGCATTTT.

The J gene is TRBJ2-7, the V gene TRBV20-1; TRBD1 matches 9 bases. The length of the CDR3 is 14 residues. Germline CDR1 DFQATT, CDR2 SNEGSKA (reference sequence). The J segment lost 3 bases and the V segment lost 3 bases, leaving 6 bases of the junction unmatched. The DNA for the CDR3 is TGCAGTGCTAGTTCGGGACAGGGTTTCTACGAGCAGTACTTC. Amino acids: CSASSGQGFYEQYF.

This clone came up once. V gene TRBV29-1 combines with J gene TRBJ1-1, with D unresolved. V lost 5 bases, J lost 0 bases, and 7 bases lay in between. The CDR3 contains 12 residues. Germline lookup yields CDR1 SQVTM and CDR2 ANQGSEA. CDR3: CSVSQVNTEAFF. CDR3 sequence (DNA): TGCAGCGTTTCCCAGGTGAACACTGAAGCTTTCTTT.

This chain uses TRBV28 with TRBJ1-5; D may be TRBD1 (5 bases). The CDR3 is 16 residues long. V was clipped by 4 bases and J by 6 bases, with 19 bases between them. Germline CDR1 is MDHEN and CDR2 is SYDVKM. DNA for the CDR3: TGTGCCAGCAGTTCACGGACACCTCAAGGCAGTCAGCCCCAGCATTTT. Translating it yields CASSSRTPQGSQPQHF.

This sequence joins TRBV4-3 and TRBJ1-4; a weak D match, TRBD1 (6 bases). Germline values: CDR1 LGHNA, CDR2 YSLEER. The CDR3 is 17 amino acids. Between the trimmed V and J ends, which lost 0 bases and 5 bases, there was a span of 16 bases. The CDR3 DNA is TGCGCCAGCAGCCAAGATAGCGTGGCAGGGGTAAATGAAAAACTGTTTTTT. Translating it yields CASSQDSVAGVNEKLFF.

V and J are TRBV4-1 and TRBJ2-7, with 15 bases lining up with TRBD2. Per the germline V gene, CDR1 is MGHRA and CDR2 is YSYEKL. The V and J ends lost 4 bases and 2 bases, in that order; junction bases with no gene match: 6. This CDR3 comprises 17 residues. CDR3 loop: CASSPGTSGRIAYEQYF. CDR3 DNA: TGCGCCAGCAGCCCAGGGACTAGCGGGAGGATCGCCTACGAGCAGTACTTC.

V is TRBV18 and J is TRBJ1-5; 9 bases map to TRBD1. The CDR3 length is 15 residues. J was trimmed by 1 base and V by 4 bases; bases with no gene match: 2. CDR1 is KGHSH, CDR2 LQKENI, per germline. CDR3 in DNA: TGTGCCAGCTCACAGGGACAGGGAAGCAATCAGCCCCAGCATTTT. Encoded protein: CASSQGQGSNQPQHF.

This clone has a single count. This rearrangement joins TRBV9 to TRBJ2-7, with 11 bases aligning to TRBD1. This CDR3 comprises 14 residues. The J segment lost 6 bases and the V segment lost 2 bases, leaving 4 bases of the junction unmatched. The germline CDR1 and CDR2 sequences are SGDLS and YYNGEE. CDR3 DNA: TGTGCCAGCAGCGTGGGGACAGGGGGAGGCGAGCAGTACTTC. This codes for CASSVGTGGGEQYF.

The rearrangement links TRBV24-1 to TRBJ2-1, with 13 bases identical to TRBD2. The CDR3 has 17 residues. V shed 4 bases, J shed 3 bases, and the junction held 5 bases outside the gene matches. Germline CDR1 and CDR2: KGHDR and SFDVKD. CDR3 nucleotides: TGTGCCACCAGTGAGACTCGGACTAGCGGGGGCTACAATGAGCAGTTCTTC. Protein product: CATSETRTSGGYNEQFF.

This clone was detected only once. The V and J genes are TRBV7-6 and TRBJ2-1, with 13 bases matching TRBD2. The CDR3 contains 17 residues. V was clipped by 5 bases and J by 0 bases; unmatched bases: 4. Germline lookup yields CDR1 SGHVS and CDR2 FNYEAQ. The CDR3 DNA is TGTGCCAGCAGCCTACGGACTAGCGGGAGCTCCTACAATGAGCAGTTCTTC. The encoded protein is CASSLRTSGSSYNEQFF. Full variable domain (rest looked up from reference TRBV7-6 and TRBJ2-1): GAGVSQSPRYKVTKRGQDVALRCDPISGHVSLYWYRQALGQGPEFLTYFNYEAQQDKSGLPNDRFSAERPEGSISTLTIQRTEQRDSAMYRCASSLRTSGSSYNEQFFGPGTRLTVL.

The chain recombines TRBV9 with TRBJ2-1, with 9 bases that match TRBD2. J lost 10 bases, V lost 0 bases, and 5 bases had no gene match. CDR3 size: 14 residues. The germline V gene encodes CDR1 SGDLS and CDR2 YYNGEE. The CDR3 DNA sequence: TGTGCCAGCAGCGTAGTAGCGGGAGTCAGGGAGCAGTTCTTC. This encodes CASSVVAGVREQFF.

V and J are TRBV11-2 and TRBJ1-6; D is unclear. CDR1 SGHAT and CDR2 FQNNGV come from the germline V gene. The V end was cut by 2 bases, the J end by 6 bases, with 8 bases between. The CDR3 runs 14 residues. The CDR3 nucleotides read TGTGCCAGCAGCTTACTGGGCAGTAATTCACCCCTCCACTTT. Its protein is CASSLLGSNSPLHF. The whole variable domain, remainder taken from reference TRBV11-2 and TRBJ1-6, is EAGVAQSPRYKIIEKRQSVAFWCNPISGHATLYWYQQILGQGPKLLIQFQNNGVVDDSQLPKDRFSAERLKGVDSTLKIQPAKLEDSAVYLCASSLLGSNSPLHFGNGTRLTVT.

This clone was seen ten or more times. A junction boundary mismatches the germline segment, possibly from a read error. The CDR3 sequence: CASSLEGGDTGELFF. The DNA of the CDR3 is TGTGCTAGCAGCTTAGAAGGAGGGGACACCGGGGAGCTGTTTTTT. The rearrangement uses TRBV7-7 and TRBJ2-2, with TRBD2 as a possible D gene (6 bases). Germline values: CDR1 SSHAT, CDR2 FNYEAQ (reference sequence). The CDR3 has 15 amino acids. The full variable domain, with the rest looked up from reference TRBV7-7 and TRBJ2-2, is GAGVSQSPRYKVTKRGQDVTLRCDPISSHATLYWYQQALGQGPEFLTYFNYEAQPDKSGLPSDRFSAERPEGSISTLTIQRTEQRDSAMYRCASSLEGGDTGELFFGEGSRLTVL.

The chain carries TRBV5-1 and TRBJ1-6; 9 bases align to TRBD1. Germline CDR1 SGHRS, CDR2 YFSETQ. J was trimmed by 7 bases and V by 5 bases; bases with no gene match: 4. The CDR3 has 14 residues. CDR3 amino acids: CASSRDRENSPLHF. The CDR3 coding sequence is TGCGCCAGCAGTCGGGACAGGGAAAATTCACCCCTCCACTTT.

The rearrangement links TRBV10-3 to TRBJ1-1, with 8 bases matching TRBD1. Looked up from germline, CDR1 is ENHRY and CDR2 is SYGVKD. J was trimmed by 4 bases and V by 5 bases; bases with no gene match: 15. This CDR3 is built from 17 residues. The CDR3 spells CAISPHAGQGSGTEAFF. CDR3 nucleotide sequence: TGTGCCATCAGTCCCCACGCAGGACAGGGTTCGGGCACTGAAGCTTTCTTT.